The 3 T cell receptor beta chains below all came from one sample that was sequenced in a study of response to subunit inactivated influenza vaccine. TCRdb reanalysed the RT-PCR reads using MiXCR and keeps one entry per CDR3 protein. Among roughly 620,000 distinct CDR3 sequences listed, about 11% were seen once. These data were also reused for a study on T cells expressing NK-cell markers. From that report: With UMIs, 5'RACE template switching was used to make TCR beta cDNA.

Sequenced material: PBMCs from blood, taken on the day of vaccination. Receptors originate from a man aged 50 to 59 who received an inactivated influenza vaccine.

The V and J genes are TRBV20-1 and TRBJ1-2, with TRBD1 identical over 8 bases. The length of the CDR3 is 15 residues. CDR1 is DFQATT, CDR2 SNEGSKA, per germline (reference sequence). The V gene end was trimmed by 0 bases and the J gene end by 13 bases; junction bases not matched to a gene: 16. The CDR3, as DNA: TGCAGTGCTAGAGATAGTTGGACAGGGTTTGCCGGGGCCACCTTC. Translation gives CSARDSWTGFAGATF.

This clonotype was detected ten times or more. This chain uses TRBV7-8 with TRBJ2-3, with TRBD2 identical over 10 bases. Per germline, CDR1 SGHVS and CDR2 FQNEAQ. The junction had 19 bases not matched to a gene; V was cut back by 5 bases and J by 2 bases. The CDR3 runs to 20 residues. CDR3 nucleotide sequence: TGTGCCAGCAGCATACCAACCGGGGGCTGGAGCGGGGGGGTCACAGATACGCAGTATTTT. It translates to CASSIPTGGWSGGVTDTQYF.

This clonotype appeared a few times. The chain has TRBV12-3 or TRBV12-4 and TRBJ2-3; a weak D match, TRBD1 (6 bases). The CDR3 has 12 amino acids. The V end lost 6 bases, the J end lost 7 bases, and 11 bases lay between the germline ends. The CDR3 region is CASRHRVHTQYF. In nucleotides, the CDR3 is TGTGCCAGCAGACACAGGGTCCATACGCAGTATTTT.